Given below is one T cell receptor beta chain in context. No antigen is known for it. This sample was included in a study of cytomegalovirus exposure and HLA in healthy donors. Study results and caveats: Indistinguishability led to the exclusion of some V segments, TRBV6-2 and TRBV6-3 included.

Healthy individuals who donated bone marrow served as the donors. Amplification used 60 Vbeta primers and 13 Jbeta primers. Method: immunoSEQ multiplex PCR; TCRdb's copy keeps in-frame clones and lacks some. The sample comprises about 110,000 clones, roughly four fifths of which are singletons, and around 2.1% rests with the top ten. The CDR3 contains 13 residues. V gave up 4 bases and J gave up 4 bases, with 9 bases separating them. Germline CDR1 SEHNR, CDR2 FQNEAQ (reference sequence). The V gene is TRBV7-9, the J gene TRBJ2-3; unclear D gene. The sample consisted of PBMCs. This receptor was taken from a man aged 18 to 30 in good health and CMV-seronegative. CDR3 region: CASSSNSADTQYF. CDR3 nucleotide sequence: TGTGCCAGCAGCTCCAACTCCGCAGATACGCAGTATTTT.